These 29 T cell receptor beta chains were sequenced from one sample in a study of T cells in Graves' hyperthyroidism and ophthalmopathy. RNA transcripts served as the template for amplifying TCR beta CDR3 regions. HTBI primers were the set used in a first-round RT-PCR of the TCR CDR3. TCRdb re-analysed the multiplex PCR reads in MiXCR, keeping a single row per CDR3 protein. This sample has around 520,000 distinct CDR3 sequences, with roughly a quarter found just once. Sequenced sample: blood. Receptors were obtained from a woman in her twenties or thirties with Graves' ophthalmopathy.

This rearrangement joins TRBV20-1 to TRBJ1-2, with 9 bases matching TRBD1. CDR3 length: 15 amino acids. J gave up 6 bases and V 6 bases, and 14 bases lay outside the gene matches. The germline CDR1 and CDR2 sequences are DFQATT and SNEGSKA (reference sequence). The CDR3 sequence: CSAIYPGQGSNGYTF. DNA of the CDR3: TGCAGTGCCATATACCCGGGACAGGGAAGTAATGGCTACACCTTC.

This clonotype occurred many times. The chain employs TRBV5-1 and TRBJ1-2; possibly TRBD1 for D (6 bases). CDR1 and CDR2 from the germline V gene are SGHRS and YFSETQ. This CDR3 contains 15 residues. The V end lost 4 bases, the J end lost 0 bases, and 13 bases lay between the germline ends. The CDR3 loop reads CASSLRQETNYGYTF. As DNA, the CDR3 is TGCGCCAGCAGCCTCAGACAGGAGACTAACTATGGCTACACCTTC.

This clonotype was counted at least ten times. V is TRBV29-1 and J is TRBJ1-1, with D possibly matching TRBD1 (6 bases). V dropped 8 bases and J dropped 1 base, with 14 bases sitting between them. The CDR3 spans 13 residues. Germline values: CDR1 SQVTM, CDR2 ANQGSEA. The CDR3 region is CSTNSGQNTEAFF. CDR3 DNA: TGCAGCACAAACTCGGGACAGAACACTGAAGCTTTCTTT.

Ten or more counts support this clonotype. The chain joins TRBV4-3 to TRBJ2-5; 11 bases align to TRBD1. In germline, CDR1 is LGHNA, CDR2 YSLEER. The length of the CDR3 is 13 residues. With 3 bases clipped from V and 9 bases from J, the junction kept 3 bases outside the gene matches. The CDR3 DNA reads as TGCGCCAGCAGCCAGGGACAGGGGGAGGCCCAGTACTTC. Residues: CASSQGQGEAQYF.

This clonotype was detected many times. The gene calls are TRBV20-1 and TRBJ1-1; D is unclear. Germline CDR1 DFQATT, CDR2 SNEGSKA (reference sequence). Trimming pared 0 bases from V and 7 bases from J, leaving 6 bases between. This CDR3 is built from 11 residues. As DNA, the CDR3 is TGCAGTGCTAGAGAATTACTTGAAGCTTTCTTT. It encodes CSARELLEAFF.

The gene calls are TRBV15 and TRBJ2-7; 7 bases match TRBD1. This CDR3 is 13 amino acids long. V gave up 3 bases and J gave up 1 base; unmatched junction bases: 0. CDR1 LNHNV and CDR2 YYDKDF come from the germline V gene (reference sequence). In DNA form, the CDR3 reads TGTGCCACCAGCAGGGACAGGTCCTACGAGCAGTACTTC. Amino acid sequence: CATSRDRSYEQYF. Complete variable domain (other parts from reference TRBV15 and TRBJ2-7): DAMVIQNPRYQVTQFGKPVTLSCSQTLNHNVMYWYQQKSSQAPKLLFHYYDKDFNNEADTPDNFQSRRPNTSFCFLDIRSPGLGDTAMYLCATSRDRSYEQYFGPGTRLTVT.

The genes are TRBV6-2 or TRBV6-3 and TRBJ2-2, with 9 nucleotides matching TRBD1. V dropped 5 bases and J dropped 4; count of bases not matched to a gene: 8. CDR3 length: 16 residues. Germline CDR1 is MNHEY and CDR2 is SVGEGT. In DNA form, the CDR3 reads TGTGCCAGCAGTCCTAGGACAGGGGTGATCACCGGGGAGCTGTTTTTT. The encoded protein is CASSPRTGVITGELFF.

Only a few counts were recorded for this clonotype. The gene calls are TRBV12-3 or TRBV12-4 and TRBJ1-5, with no clear D. The CDR3 is 15 amino acids. V lost 5 bases and J lost 2, with 13 bases in between. The CDR3 spells CASSPERNRNQPQHF. In nucleotides, the CDR3 is TGTGCCAGCAGTCCCGAGAGGAATCGCAATCAGCCCCAGCATTTT.

The CDR3 region has the DNA TGTGCCAGCAGACGGGACAGTCCCTACGAGCAGTACTTC. Translated, it gives CASRRDSPYEQYF. This chain links TRBV12-3 or TRBV12-4 with TRBJ2-7; 7 bases agree with TRBD1. This CDR3 contains 13 residues. J lost 2 bases, V lost 6 bases, and 4 bases had no gene match.

This clonotype was observed at least ten times. The gene calls are TRBV7-3 and TRBJ2-2; the D is unclear. Germline CDR1 reads SGHTA; CDR2 reads FQGTGA. This CDR3 has 16 residues. Trimming cost V 2 bases and J 2 bases, with 12 bases left between them. The CDR3 nucleotides read TGTGCCAGCAGCTTATCGGTGTTAGCTAACACCGGGGAGCTGTTTTTT. This translates into CASSLSVLANTGELFF.

The sample holds a few counts of this clonotype. The V gene is TRBV6-1, the J gene TRBJ1-1; no firm D call. This CDR3 comprises 12 residues. V was clipped by 2 bases and J by 3 bases, with 4 bases between them. Germline CDR1 is MNHNS and CDR2 is SASEGT. CDR3 in amino acids: CASSERYTEAFF. CDR3 coding DNA: TGTGCCAGCAGTGAAAGGTACACTGAAGCTTTCTTT.

The V call is TRBV28, the J call TRBJ1-5; D gene ambiguous. The CDR3 consists of 14 residues. Trimming left V 5 bases short and J 2 bases short, with 10 bases between. In germline, CDR1 is MDHEN, CDR2 SYDVKM. CDR3 in DNA: TGTGCCAGCAGTATCGGACCGGGCAATCAGCCCCAGCATTTT. It is translated as CASSIGPGNQPQHF. Based on the CDR3 plus reference TRBV28 and TRBJ1-5, the full variable domain is DVKVTQSSRYLVKRTGEKVFLECVQDMDHENMFWYRQDPGLGLRLIYFSYDVKMKEKGDIPEGYSVSREKKERFSLILESASTNQTSMYLCASSIGPGNQPQHFGDGTRLSIL.

There are a few counts of this clonotype. Lacking the conserved final phenylalanine or tryptophan, this CDR3 likely reflects a read error. This chain joins TRBV12-3 or TRBV12-4 and TRBJ1-1; D is uncertain. This CDR3 is 13 amino acids long. V lost 1 base, J lost 1 base, and 4 bases lay in between. CDR3 DNA sequence: TGTGCCAGCAGTTTAGGCCCGAACACTGAAGCTTTCTCT. Its translation is CASSLGPNTEAFS.

This clonotype has ten or more counts. CDR3 loop: CASSPPGLGAETQYF. The CDR3 DNA reads as TGTGCCAGCAGTCCACCGGGACTAGGGGCGGAGACCCAGTACTTC. The rearrangement uses TRBV12-3 or TRBV12-4 and TRBJ2-5; TRBD2 matches at 8 bases. V lost 5 bases and J lost 5; bases outside the gene matches: 10. This CDR3 is 15 amino acids long.

The table lists this clonotype with a few counts. V and J are TRBV10-3 and TRBJ1-2; D may be TRBD1 (5 bases). V was clipped by 2 bases and J by 10 bases, with 8 bases between them. The V gene's germline CDR1 is ENHRY and CDR2 SYGVKD. This CDR3 spans 11 amino acids. CDR3 loop: CAISEDSIYTF. The CDR3 DNA reads as TGTGCCATCAGTGAGGACAGTATCTACACCTTC.

This clonotype was seen repeatedly, ten times or more. V usage is TRBV15 and J usage is TRBJ1-4, with D maybe TRBD1 (6 bases). Germline V gene lookup returns CDR1 LNHNV and CDR2 YYDKDF (reference sequence). The CDR3 is 16 amino acids. Trimming stripped 0 bases from V and 2 bases from J, with 10 bases between. The CDR3 region is CATSRDRRGTNEKLFF. The DNA for the CDR3 is TGTGCCACCAGCAGAGATAGGAGGGGGACTAATGAAAAACTGTTTTTT.

This clonotype has at least ten counts. DNA of the CDR3: TGTGCCAGCAGCGTAGCTACCTGGGGCTCTGAAGCTTTCTTT. Its protein product is CASSVATWGSEAFF. The chain recombines TRBV9 with TRBJ1-1, with D tentatively TRBD1 (5 bases). The V end was cut by 0 bases, the J end by 6 bases, with 12 bases between. Germline V gene sequence: CDR1 SGDLS, CDR2 YYNGEE. CDR3 length equals 14 residues.

Many counts were recorded for this clonotype. The chain links TRBV12-3 or TRBV12-4 to TRBJ2-7, with 9 bases that match TRBD2. The ends lost 0 bases at V and 7 bases at J; junction bases unmatched: 13. This CDR3 is built from 17 residues. The CDR3 nucleotides read TGTGCCAGCAGTTTAGCGGGAACGAGCGGGAGGCCGAGGGAGCAGTACTTC. It is translated as CASSLAGTSGRPREQYF.

This clonotype was seen repeatedly, ten times or more. This rearrangement joins TRBV19 to TRBJ2-5; D uncertain. V was trimmed by 2 bases and J by 4 bases, leaving 8 bases between them. The CDR3 length is 13 residues. The germline gives CDR1 LNHDA, CDR2 SQIVND (reference sequence). The DNA of the CDR3 is TGTGCCAGTAGTATATTCCCAACAGAGACCCAGTACTTC. Protein product: CASSIFPTETQYF.

This clonotype has at least ten counts. The chain combines TRBV6-1 with TRBJ2-7; no clear D. Germline V lookup: CDR1 MNHNS, CDR2 SASEGT. The CDR3 consists of 14 residues. Trimming stripped 1 base from V and 2 bases from J, with 9 bases between. The DNA for the CDR3 is TGTGCCAGCAGTGAAGAGGTCGACACCTACGAGCAGTACTTC. This gives the protein CASSEEVDTYEQYF.

This clonotype was found a few times. The rearrangement joins TRBV15 to TRBJ1-5; D unresolved. The germline gives CDR1 LNHNV, CDR2 YYDKDF (reference sequence). V was clipped by 0 bases and J by 0 bases, with 15 bases between them. This CDR3 comprises 18 residues. As DNA, the CDR3 is TGTGCCACCAGCAGAGATGAATGGCGCCGACATAGCAATCAGCCCCAGCATTTT. Residues: CATSRDEWRRHSNQPQHF. Together with reference TRBV15 and TRBJ1-5, the CDR3 gives the full variable domain: DAMVIQNPRYQVTQFGKPVTLSCSQTLNHNVMYWYQQKSSQAPKLLFHYYDKDFNNEADTPDNFQSRRPNTSFCFLDIRSPGLGDTAMYLCATSRDEWRRHSNQPQHFGDGTRLSIL.

The table lists this clonotype with many counts. The genes are TRBV6-1 and TRBJ2-7, with D unclear. The V gene's germline CDR1 is MNHNS and CDR2 SASEGT. The length of the CDR3 is 15 residues. Deletions cut 2 bases from V and 4 bases from J, with 15 bases between. The CDR3, as DNA: TGTGCCAGCAGTGAAATGGTCCTTAGTTCGTACGAGCAGTACTTC. Protein sequence: CASSEMVLSSYEQYF.

This clonotype showed up many times. J is TRBJ1-2 and V is TRBV29-1; D call uncertain. Trimming removed 4 bases from V and 6 bases from J, with 6 bases in between. Germline-derived CDR1 and CDR2 are SQVTM and ANQGSEA. The CDR3 runs 10 residues. CDR3 bases: TGCAGCGTTGGGCAGAATGGCTACACCTTC. This codes for CSVGQNGYTF. The full variable domain, completed using reference TRBV29-1 and TRBJ1-2, is SAVISQKPSRDICQRGTSLTIQCQVDSQVTMMFWYRQQPGQSLTLIATANQGSEATYESGFVIDKFPISRPNLTFSTLTVSNMSPEDSSIYLCSVGQNGYTFGSGTRLTVV.

The chain couples TRBV18 to TRBJ1-2; possible D gene TRBD1, 5 bases. V was pared by 3 bases and J by 3 bases, with 17 bases between. The V gene's germline CDR1 is KGHSH and CDR2 LQKENI. The CDR3 covers 16 residues. The CDR3 DNA reads as TGTGCCAGCTCACCCTCATTCCCGGGGACGGACTATGGCTACACCTTC. This encodes CASSPSFPGTDYGYTF.

This clonotype was detected only a few times. This clone may be a read error of a much larger clone one base away. The rearrangement links TRBV12-3 or TRBV12-4 to TRBJ2-5; TRBD1 aligns across 9 bases. This CDR3 comprises 15 residues. CDR3 protein: CASSLGTGVRETKYF. The CDR3 nucleotides are TGTGCCAGCAGTTTAGGGACAGGGGTCAGGGAGACCAAGTACTTC.

This rearrangement joins TRBV6-1 to TRBJ1-1, with D possibly matching TRBD1 (6 bases). The CDR3 has 15 residues. The germline V gene has CDR1 MNHNS and CDR2 SASEGT. V was clipped by 4 bases and J by 5 bases, with 17 bases between them. The CDR3 nucleotides are TGTGCCAGCAGTGCCCCCGGCCAGGGGAAAACTGAAGCTTTCTTT. This sequence encodes CASSAPGQGKTEAFF.

The genes are TRBV9 and TRBJ1-2; D unclear. The CDR3 extends over 14 amino acids. Germline V CDR1 and CDR2: SGDLS, YYNGEE. The V gene lost 0 bases and the J gene lost 3 bases, with 9 bases spanning the gap. The CDR3 DNA reads as TGTGCCAGCAGCGTAGTTGACCCTGACTATGGCTACACCTTC. Its protein product is CASSVVDPDYGYTF.

The table lists this clonotype with many counts. The chain carries TRBV6-5 and TRBJ1-5; TRBD1 matches at 7 bases. Germline CDR1 MNHEY, CDR2 SVGAGI. Germline trimming cut 5 bases from V and 5 bases from J; bases unmatched to any gene: 6. CDR3 length: 14 residues. CDR3 residues: CASSLGQADQPQHF. The CDR3 DNA follows: TGTGCCAGCAGTCTCGGACAGGCTGATCAGCCCCAGCATTTT.

This chain uses TRBV19 with TRBJ1-2, with a weak D call TRBD1 (5 bases). The CDR3 consists of 15 residues. V was shortened by 6 bases and J by 6 bases, with 20 bases between the two germline ends. Germline lookup yields CDR1 LNHDA and CDR2 SQIVND (reference sequence). CDR3 sequence (DNA): TGTGCCAGTAGACCAAGGAGGGGAAGTGGTCATGGCTACACCTTC. Translating it yields CASRPRRGSGHGYTF.